Sequencing of this TCR beta chain was carried out in a study of control samples from healthy donors and cancer patients. TCRdb's table, derived via immunoSEQ multiplex PCR, lists solely in-frame clones and lacks some. Of about 94,000 clones in the sample, approximately 90% were seen once. This clonotype was sampled from a woman aged 18-30 years in good health. Material for sequencing was blood.

CDR3 residues: CASSLSWTGENTEAFF. The CDR3 DNA is TGTGCCAGCAGCTTAAGCTGGACAGGGGAAAACACTGAAGCTTTCTTT. The rearrangement links TRBV11-3 to TRBJ1-1, with 9 bases that match TRBD1. J gave up 2 bases and V 2 bases, and 6 bases lay outside the gene matches. Germline-derived CDR1 and CDR2 are SGHNT and YENEEA. The CDR3 loop spans 16 amino acids.